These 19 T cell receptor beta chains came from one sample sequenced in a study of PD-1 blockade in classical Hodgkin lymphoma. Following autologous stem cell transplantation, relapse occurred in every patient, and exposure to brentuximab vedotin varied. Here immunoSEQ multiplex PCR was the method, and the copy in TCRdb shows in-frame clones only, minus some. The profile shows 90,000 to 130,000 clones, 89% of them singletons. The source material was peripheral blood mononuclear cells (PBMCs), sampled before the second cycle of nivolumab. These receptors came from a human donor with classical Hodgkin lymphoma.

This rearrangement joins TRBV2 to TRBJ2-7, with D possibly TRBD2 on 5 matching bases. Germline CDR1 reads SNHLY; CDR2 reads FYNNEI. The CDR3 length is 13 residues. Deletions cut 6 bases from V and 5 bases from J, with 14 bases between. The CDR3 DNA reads TGTGCCAGCAGCTTAGTTTTCGGGGACGAGCAGTACTTC. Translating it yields CASSLVFGDEQYF.

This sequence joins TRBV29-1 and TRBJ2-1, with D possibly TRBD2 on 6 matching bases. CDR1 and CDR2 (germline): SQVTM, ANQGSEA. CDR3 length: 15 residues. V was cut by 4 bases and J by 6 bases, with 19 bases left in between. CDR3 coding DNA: TGCAGCGTTGTAAGCGGACGGGAGTTTCTCAATGAGCAGTTCTTC. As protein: CSVVSGREFLNEQFF.

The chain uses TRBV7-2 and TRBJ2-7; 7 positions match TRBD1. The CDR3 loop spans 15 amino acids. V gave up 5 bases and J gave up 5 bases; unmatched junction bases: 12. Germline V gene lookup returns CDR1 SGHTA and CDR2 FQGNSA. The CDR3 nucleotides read TGTGCCAGCAGCCCCCAGGGGGTAAAAACGGACGAGCAGTACTTC. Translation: CASSPQGVKTDEQYF.

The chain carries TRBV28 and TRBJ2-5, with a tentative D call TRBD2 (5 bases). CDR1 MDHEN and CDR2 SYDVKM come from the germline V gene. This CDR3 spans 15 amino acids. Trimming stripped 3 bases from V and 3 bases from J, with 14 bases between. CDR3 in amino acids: CASSFGVPGKETQYF. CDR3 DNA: TGTGCCAGCAGTTTCGGGGTCCCGGGGAAAGAGACCCAGTACTTC.

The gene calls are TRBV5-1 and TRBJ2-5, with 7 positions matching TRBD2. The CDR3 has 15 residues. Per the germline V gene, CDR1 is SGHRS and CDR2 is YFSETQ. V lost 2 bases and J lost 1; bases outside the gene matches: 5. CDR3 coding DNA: TGCGCCAGCAGCTTCGGGACTACCCTCCAAGAGACCCAGTACTTC. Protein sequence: CASSFGTTLQETQYF.

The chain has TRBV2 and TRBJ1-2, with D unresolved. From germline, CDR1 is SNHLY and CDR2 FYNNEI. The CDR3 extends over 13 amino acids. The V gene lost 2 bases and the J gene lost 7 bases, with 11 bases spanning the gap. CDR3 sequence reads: CASSETQTGGYTF. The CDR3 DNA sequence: TGTGCCAGCAGTGAAACCCAGACCGGTGGCTACACCTTC. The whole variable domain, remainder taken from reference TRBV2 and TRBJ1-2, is EPEVTQTPSHQVTQMGQEVILRCVPISNHLYFYWYRQILGQKVEFLVSFYNNEISEKSEIFDDQFSVERPDGSNFTLKIRSTKLEDSAMYFCASSETQTGGYTFGSGTRLTVV.

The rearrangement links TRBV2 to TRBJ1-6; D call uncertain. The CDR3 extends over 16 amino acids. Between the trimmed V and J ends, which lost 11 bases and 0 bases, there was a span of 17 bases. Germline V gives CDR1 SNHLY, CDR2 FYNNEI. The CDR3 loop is CAGVGPLSSYNSPLHF. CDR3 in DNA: TGTGCCGGCGTCGGGCCTTTAAGCTCCTATAATTCACCCCTCCACTTT.

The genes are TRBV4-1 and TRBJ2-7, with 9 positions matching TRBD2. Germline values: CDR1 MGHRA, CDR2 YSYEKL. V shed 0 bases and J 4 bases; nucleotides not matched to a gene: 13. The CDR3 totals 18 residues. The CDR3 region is CASSQEGRLLAGIYEQYF. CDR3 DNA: TGCGCCAGCAGCCAAGAAGGTCGTTTGCTAGCGGGAATTTACGAGCAGTACTTC.

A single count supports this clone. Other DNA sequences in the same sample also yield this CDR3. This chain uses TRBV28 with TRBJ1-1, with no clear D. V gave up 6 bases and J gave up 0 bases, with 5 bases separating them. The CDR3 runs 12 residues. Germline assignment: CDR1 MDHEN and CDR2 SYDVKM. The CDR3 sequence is CASSLLNTEAFF. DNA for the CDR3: TGTGCCAGCAGCCTTTTGAACACTGAAGCTTTCTTT.

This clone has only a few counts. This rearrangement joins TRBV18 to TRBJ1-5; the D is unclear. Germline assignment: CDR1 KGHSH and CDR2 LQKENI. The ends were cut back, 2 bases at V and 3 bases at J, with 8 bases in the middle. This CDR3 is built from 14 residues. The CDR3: CASSPSEINQPQHF. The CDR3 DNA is TGTGCCAGCTCACCAAGTGAAATCAATCAGCCCCAGCATTTT.

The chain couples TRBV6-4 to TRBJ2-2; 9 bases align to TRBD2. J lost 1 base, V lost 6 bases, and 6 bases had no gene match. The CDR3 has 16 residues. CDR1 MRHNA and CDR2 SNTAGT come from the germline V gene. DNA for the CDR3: TGTGCCAGCAGCGCCCTAGCGGGGTTGAACACCGGGGAGCTGTTTTTT. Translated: CASSALAGLNTGELFF.

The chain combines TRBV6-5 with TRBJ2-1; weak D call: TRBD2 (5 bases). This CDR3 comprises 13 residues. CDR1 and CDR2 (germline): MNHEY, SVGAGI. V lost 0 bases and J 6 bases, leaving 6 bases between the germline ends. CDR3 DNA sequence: TGTGCCAGCAGTTACTCGAGGGCCAATGAGCAGTTCTTC. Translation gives CASSYSRANEQFF.

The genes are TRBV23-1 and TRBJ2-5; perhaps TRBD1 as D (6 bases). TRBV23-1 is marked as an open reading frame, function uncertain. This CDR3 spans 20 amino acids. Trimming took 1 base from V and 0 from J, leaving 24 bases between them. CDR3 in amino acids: CASSQLSRVGQSFYQETQYF. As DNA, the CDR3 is TGCGCCAGCAGTCAATTATCTCGAGTCGGACAGTCCTTTTACCAAGAGACCCAGTACTTC.

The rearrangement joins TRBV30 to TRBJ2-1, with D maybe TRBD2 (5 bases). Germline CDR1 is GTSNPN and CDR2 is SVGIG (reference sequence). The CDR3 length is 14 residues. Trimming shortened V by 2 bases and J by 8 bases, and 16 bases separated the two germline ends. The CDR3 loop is CAWSKASRIDEQFF. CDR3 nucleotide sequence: TGTGCCTGGAGTAAAGCTAGCCGAATCGATGAGCAGTTCTTC.

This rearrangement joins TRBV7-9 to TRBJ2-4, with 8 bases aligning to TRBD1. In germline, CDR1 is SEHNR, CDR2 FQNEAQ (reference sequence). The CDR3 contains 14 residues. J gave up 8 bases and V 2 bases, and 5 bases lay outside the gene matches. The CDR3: CASSLPQGADIQYF. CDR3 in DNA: TGTGCCAGCAGCTTACCCCAGGGGGCTGACATTCAGTACTTC.

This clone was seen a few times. The CDR3 here is CAWNRGEKLFF. For the CDR3, the DNA is TGTGCCTGGAACAGGGGTGAAAAACTGTTTTTT. The rearrangement links TRBV30 to TRBJ1-4; 7 positions match TRBD1. Germline-derived CDR1 and CDR2 are GTSNPN and SVGIG (reference sequence). The V and J ends lost 4 bases and 7 bases, in that order; junction bases with no gene match: 0. The CDR3 is 11 amino acids.

The CDR3 here is CASSFRRDSGGYTF. The CDR3 DNA is TGCGCCAGCAGCTTCCGCCGGGACAGTGGGGGCTACACCTTC. V and J are TRBV5-1 and TRBJ1-2; 7 bases are shared with TRBD1. The V segment lost 2 bases and the J segment 8 bases; nucleotides outside the gene matches: 9. The germline gives CDR1 SGHRS, CDR2 YFSETQ. There are 14 residues in the CDR3.

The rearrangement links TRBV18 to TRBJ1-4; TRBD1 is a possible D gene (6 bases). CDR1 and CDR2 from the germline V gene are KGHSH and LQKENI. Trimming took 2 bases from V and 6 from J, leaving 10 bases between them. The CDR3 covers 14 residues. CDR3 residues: CASSPRRGDEKLFF. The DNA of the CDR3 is TGTGCCAGCTCACCAAGGAGGGGGGATGAAAAACTGTTTTTT.

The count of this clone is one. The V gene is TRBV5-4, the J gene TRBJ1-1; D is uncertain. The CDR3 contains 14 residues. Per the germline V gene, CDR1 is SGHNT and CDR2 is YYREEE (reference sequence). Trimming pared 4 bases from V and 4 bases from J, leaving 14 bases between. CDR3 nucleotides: TGTGCCAGCAGCCCCCGGAGTCCCCTCACTGAAGCTTTCTTT. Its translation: CASSPRSPLTEAFF.